The clone carrying this T cell receptor beta chain occurred a few times. Clinical history as reported by participants underpinned cohort assignment. The sample comes from a study of blood T cell repertoires in COVID-19. Overall study context: From the United States, Italy and Spain came samples of acute and convalescent COVID-19. Sources were T cells, B-cell-depleted T cells, or PBMCs; the material itself was cDNA or gDNA.

The CDR3 extends over 15 amino acids. V lost 0 bases to trimming and J lost 6 bases, with 13 bases between them. Germline-derived CDR1 and CDR2 are SGHKS and YYEKEE (reference sequence). Original processing methods: Amplification from reference gene primers served as the basis for estimated nucleated cell counts. The assay was immunoSEQ multiplex PCR, and TCRdb's table has in-frame clones only and misses some. The V and J calls and clone size are taken from that table; D and trimming were inferred from the DNA. The sample carries about 180,000 clones, more than 65% recorded once. The TCR originated in a woman in her thirties or forties with acute COVID-19. The V and J genes are TRBV5-5 and TRBJ1-5; a possible D gene is TRBD1 (6 bases). Sequenced: PBMCs or T cells enriched from blood (not recorded which). DNA for the CDR3: TGTGCCAGCAGCTTGGACAGGGATTCTTCTCAGCCCCAGCATTTT. Its translation: CASSLDRDSSQPQHF.